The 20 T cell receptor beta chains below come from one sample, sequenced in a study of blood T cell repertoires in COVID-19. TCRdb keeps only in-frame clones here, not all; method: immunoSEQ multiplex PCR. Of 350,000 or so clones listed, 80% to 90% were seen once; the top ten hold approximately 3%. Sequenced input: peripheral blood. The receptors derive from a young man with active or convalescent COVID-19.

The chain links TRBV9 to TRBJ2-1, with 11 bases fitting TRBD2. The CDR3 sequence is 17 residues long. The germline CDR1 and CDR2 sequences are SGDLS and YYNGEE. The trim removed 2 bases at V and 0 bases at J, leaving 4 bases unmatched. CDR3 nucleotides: TGTGCCAGCAGCGTCGCTAGCGGGGGGTACTCCTACAATGAGCAGTTCTTC. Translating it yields CASSVASGGYSYNEQFF.

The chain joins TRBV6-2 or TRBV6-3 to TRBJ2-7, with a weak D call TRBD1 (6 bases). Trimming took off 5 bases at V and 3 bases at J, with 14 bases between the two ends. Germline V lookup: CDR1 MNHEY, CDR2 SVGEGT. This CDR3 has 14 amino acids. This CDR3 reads CASSTTGRDYEQYF. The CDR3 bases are TGTGCCAGCAGTACAACAGGGAGAGACTACGAGCAGTACTTC.

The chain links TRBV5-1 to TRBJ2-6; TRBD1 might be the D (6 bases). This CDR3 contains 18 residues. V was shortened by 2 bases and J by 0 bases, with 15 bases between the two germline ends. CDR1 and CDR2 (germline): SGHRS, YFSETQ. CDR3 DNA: TGCGCCAGCAGCTTCACGGACAGTCCAATCTCTGGGGCCAACGTCCTGACTTTC. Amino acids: CASSFTDSPISGANVLTF.

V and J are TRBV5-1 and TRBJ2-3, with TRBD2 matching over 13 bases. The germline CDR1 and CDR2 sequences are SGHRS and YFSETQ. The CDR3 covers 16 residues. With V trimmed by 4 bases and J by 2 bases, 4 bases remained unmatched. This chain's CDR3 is CASSPGLAGNTDTQYF. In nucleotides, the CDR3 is TGCGCCAGCAGCCCGGGACTAGCGGGGAACACAGATACGCAGTATTTT.

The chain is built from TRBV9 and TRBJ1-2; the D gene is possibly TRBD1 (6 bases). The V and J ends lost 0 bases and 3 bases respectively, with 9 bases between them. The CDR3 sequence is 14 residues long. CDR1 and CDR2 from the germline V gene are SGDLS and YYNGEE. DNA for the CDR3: TGTGCCAGCAGCGTAGGAGGGGGACACTATGGCTACACCTTC. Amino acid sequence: CASSVGGGHYGYTF.

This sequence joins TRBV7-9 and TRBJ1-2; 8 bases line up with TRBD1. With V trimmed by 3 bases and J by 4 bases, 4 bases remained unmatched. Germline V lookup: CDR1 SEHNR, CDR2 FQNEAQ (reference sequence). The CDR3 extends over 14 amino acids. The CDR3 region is CASSFTGGPYGYTF. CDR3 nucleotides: TGTGCCAGCAGCTTCACAGGGGGACCCTATGGCTACACCTTC.

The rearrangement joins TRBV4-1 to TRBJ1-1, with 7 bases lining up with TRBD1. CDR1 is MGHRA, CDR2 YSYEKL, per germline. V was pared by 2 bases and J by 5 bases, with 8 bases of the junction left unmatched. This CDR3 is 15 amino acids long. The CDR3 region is CASSQPTGAATEAFF. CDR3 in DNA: TGCGCCAGCAGCCAACCTACAGGGGCGGCTACTGAAGCTTTCTTT.

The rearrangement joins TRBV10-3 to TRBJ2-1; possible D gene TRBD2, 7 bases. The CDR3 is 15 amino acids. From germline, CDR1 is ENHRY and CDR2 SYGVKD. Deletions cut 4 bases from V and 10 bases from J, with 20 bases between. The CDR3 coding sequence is TGTGCCATCAGTGTTCAGGGCGGGGAGGGGGGAGAGCAGTTCTTC. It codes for CAISVQGGEGGEQFF.

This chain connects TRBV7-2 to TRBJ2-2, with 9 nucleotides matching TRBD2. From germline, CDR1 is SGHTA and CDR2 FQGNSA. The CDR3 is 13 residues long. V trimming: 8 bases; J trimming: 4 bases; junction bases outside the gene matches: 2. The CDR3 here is CASGAGGTGELFF. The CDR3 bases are TGTGCCAGCGGAGCGGGGGGCACCGGGGAGCTGTTTTTT. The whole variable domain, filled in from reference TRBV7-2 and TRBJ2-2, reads GAGVSQSPSNKVTEKGKDVELRCDPISGHTALYWYRQSLGQGLEFLIYFQGNSAPDKSGLPSDRFSAERTGGSVSTLTIQRTQQEDSAVYLCASGAGGTGELFFGEGSRLTVL.

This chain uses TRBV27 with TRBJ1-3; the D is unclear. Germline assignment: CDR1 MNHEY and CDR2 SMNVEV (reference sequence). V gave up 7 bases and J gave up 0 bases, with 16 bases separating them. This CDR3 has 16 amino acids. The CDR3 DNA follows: TGTGCCAGCATCCACTTCCTTTCTATCTCTGGAAACACCATATATTTT. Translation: CASIHFLSISGNTIYF.

CDR3 sequence reads: CASSLNAERNTIYF. The CDR3 DNA sequence: TGTGCCAGCAGCTTAAACGCAGAAAGAAACACCATATATTTT. The chain uses TRBV7-9 and TRBJ1-3; D is unresolved. V lost 2 bases to trimming and J lost 5 bases, with 10 bases between them. This CDR3 is 14 amino acids long. Germline CDR1 SEHNR, CDR2 FQNEAQ (reference sequence).

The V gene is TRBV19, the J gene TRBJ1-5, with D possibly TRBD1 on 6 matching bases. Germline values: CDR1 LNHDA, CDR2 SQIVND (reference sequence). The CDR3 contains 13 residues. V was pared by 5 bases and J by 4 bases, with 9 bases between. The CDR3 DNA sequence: TGTGCCAGTAGTGAACAGGGAAATCAGCCCCAGCATTTT. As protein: CASSEQGNQPQHF.

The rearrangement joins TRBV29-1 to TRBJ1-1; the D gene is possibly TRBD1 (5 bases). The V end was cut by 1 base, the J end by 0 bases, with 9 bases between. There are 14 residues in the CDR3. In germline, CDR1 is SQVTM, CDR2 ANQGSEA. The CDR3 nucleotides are TGCAGCGTTGAAGGCAGGGCCATGAACACTGAAGCTTTCTTT. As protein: CSVEGRAMNTEAFF.

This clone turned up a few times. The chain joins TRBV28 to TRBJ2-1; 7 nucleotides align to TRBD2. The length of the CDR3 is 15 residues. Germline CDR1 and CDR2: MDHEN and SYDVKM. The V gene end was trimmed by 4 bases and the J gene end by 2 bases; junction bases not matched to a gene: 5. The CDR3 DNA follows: TGTGCCAGCAGTTATGGGACTACCACCTACAATGAGCAGTTCTTC. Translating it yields CASSYGTTTYNEQFF.

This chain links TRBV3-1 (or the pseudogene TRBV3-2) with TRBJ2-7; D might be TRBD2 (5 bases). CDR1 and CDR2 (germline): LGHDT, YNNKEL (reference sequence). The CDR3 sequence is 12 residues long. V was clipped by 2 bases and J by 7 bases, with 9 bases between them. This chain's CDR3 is CASSQTLAEQYF. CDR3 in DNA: TGTGCCAGCAGCCAAACCTTAGCGGAGCAGTACTTC.

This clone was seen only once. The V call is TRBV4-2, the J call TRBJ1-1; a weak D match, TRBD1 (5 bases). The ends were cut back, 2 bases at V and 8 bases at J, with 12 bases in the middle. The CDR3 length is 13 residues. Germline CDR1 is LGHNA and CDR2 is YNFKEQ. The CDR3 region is CASSQPGTLEAFF. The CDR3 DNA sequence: TGTGCCAGCAGCCAACCCGGGACTCTGGAAGCTTTCTTT.

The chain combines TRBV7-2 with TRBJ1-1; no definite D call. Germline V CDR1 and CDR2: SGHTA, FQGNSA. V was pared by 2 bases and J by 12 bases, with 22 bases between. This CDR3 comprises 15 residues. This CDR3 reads CASSLRSGPGLETFF. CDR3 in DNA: TGTGCCAGCAGCTTAAGGAGCGGTCCTGGGTTGGAAACTTTCTTT.

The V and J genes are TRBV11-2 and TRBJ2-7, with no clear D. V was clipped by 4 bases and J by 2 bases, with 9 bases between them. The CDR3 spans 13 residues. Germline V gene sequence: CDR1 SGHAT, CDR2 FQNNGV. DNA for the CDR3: TGTGCCAGCAGCTCGACAAGGACCTACGAGCAGTACTTC. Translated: CASSSTRTYEQYF.

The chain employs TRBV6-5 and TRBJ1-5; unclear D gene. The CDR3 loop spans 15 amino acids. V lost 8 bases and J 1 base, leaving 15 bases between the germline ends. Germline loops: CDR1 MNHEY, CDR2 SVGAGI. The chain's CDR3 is CASFNVGGSNQPQHF. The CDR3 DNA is TGTGCCAGCTTCAACGTAGGCGGGAGCAATCAGCCCCAGCATTTT.

CDR3 DNA sequence: TGTGCCAGCAGTTTGGGACTAGCGGGAGGGCCTCATAACAATGAGCAGTTCTTC. Translated, it gives CASSLGLAGGPHNNEQFF. The genes are TRBV28 and TRBJ2-1; 16 bases agree with TRBD2. This CDR3 comprises 18 residues. Germline V gives CDR1 MDHEN, CDR2 SYDVKM. With V trimmed by 3 bases and J by 5 bases, 7 bases remained unmatched. The whole variable domain, remainder taken from reference TRBV28 and TRBJ2-1, is DVKVTQSSRYLVKRTGEKVFLECVQDMDHENMFWYRQDPGLGLRLIYFSYDVKMKEKGDIPEGYSVSREKKERFSLILESASTNQTSMYLCASSLGLAGGPHNNEQFFGPGTRLTVL.